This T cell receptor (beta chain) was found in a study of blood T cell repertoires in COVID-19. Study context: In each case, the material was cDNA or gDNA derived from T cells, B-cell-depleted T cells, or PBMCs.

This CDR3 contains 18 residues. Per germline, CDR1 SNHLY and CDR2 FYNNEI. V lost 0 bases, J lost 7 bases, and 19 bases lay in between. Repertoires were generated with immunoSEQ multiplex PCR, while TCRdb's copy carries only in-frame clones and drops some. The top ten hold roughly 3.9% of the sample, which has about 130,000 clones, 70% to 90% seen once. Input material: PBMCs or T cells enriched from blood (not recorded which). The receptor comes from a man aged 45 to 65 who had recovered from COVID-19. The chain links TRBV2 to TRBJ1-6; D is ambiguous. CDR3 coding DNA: TGTGCCAGCAGTGAAGCCCTGGCGAAGAGAGGGATGAATTCACCCCTCCACTTT. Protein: CASSEALAKRGMNSPLHF.